This section outlines one T cell receptor (beta chain) sequence together with its context. Its matching antigen is unknown. This record belongs to a study of CD8+CD57+ T cells in acquired aplastic anemia. At the level of the study: Mean DNA quantity obtained from sorted CD4+ and CD8+ cells was around 2.9 ug. Study conclusions and caveats: More than 25 was the count of CD8+ CDR3 sequences that patients shared with controls.

Genomic DNA, the template, was used for profiling of the TCR beta VDJ and CDR3. MiXCR, run by TCRdb on the reads, gives a single entry per CDR3 protein. The profile shows approximately 120,000 distinct CDR3 sequences, roughly 40% of them singletons. The ends were cut back, 5 bases at V and 5 bases at J, with 4 bases in the middle. The germline gives CDR1 DFQATT, CDR2 SNEGSKA (reference sequence). CDR3 length equals 9 residues. Patients who underwent sequencing had shown CD8+CD57+ cell expansion by flow cytometry. The source material was sorted CD4+, CD8+, or CD8+CD57+ T cells (not recorded which) from PBMCs. The rearrangement uses TRBV20-1 and TRBJ2-7; D gene unclear. The sequence came from a human donor with aplastic anemia. CDR3 nucleotide sequence: TGCAGTGCTTGGGACGAGCAGTACTTC. It codes for CSAWDEQYF.